Presented here are 22 T cell receptor beta chains from one specimen sequenced in a study of blood T cell repertoires in COVID-19. Clones were read by immunoSEQ multiplex PCR, and TCRdb kept only the in-frame ones, dropping some. The sample holds roughly 200,000 clones, about 80% seen once. The sample consisted of PBMCs or T cells enriched from blood (not recorded which). The receptors originated from a woman in her fifties or sixties who had been exposed to COVID-19.

The chain carries TRBV7-2 and TRBJ1-2, with 7 bases identical to TRBD1. The length of the CDR3 is 14 residues. J was trimmed by 7 bases and V by 5 bases; bases with no gene match: 10. CDR1 SGHTA and CDR2 FQGNSA come from the germline V gene. The CDR3 region has the DNA TGTGCCAGCAGCCCCCATTCCCAGGGGGGTGGCTACACCTTC. It yields the protein CASSPHSQGGGYTF.

The rearrangement joins TRBV4-1 to TRBJ2-7; maybe TRBD2 (5 bases). The CDR3 runs 13 residues. Germline assignment: CDR1 MGHRA and CDR2 YSYEKL. Trimming shortened V by 0 bases and J by 5 bases, and 8 bases separated the two germline ends. CDR3 loop: CASSQDEGDEQYF. The DNA of the CDR3 is TGCGCCAGCAGCCAAGATGAGGGAGACGAGCAGTACTTC.

This clone was seen once. The chain joins TRBV12-3 or TRBV12-4 to TRBJ1-6, with D maybe TRBD1 (5 bases). This CDR3 contains 13 residues. With 4 bases removed from V and 9 bases from J, the gap between germline ends came to 10 bases. CDR3 in amino acids: CASSWGRASPLHF. The CDR3 nucleotides are TGTGCCAGCAGTTGGGGCAGGGCTTCACCCCTCCACTTT.

V is TRBV5-1 and J is TRBJ1-1, with D unclear. Trimming removed 1 base from V and 1 base from J, with 8 bases in between. The V gene's germline CDR1 is SGHRS and CDR2 YFSETQ. The CDR3 runs 14 residues. The CDR3 protein is CASSLTAWNTEAFF. In DNA, the CDR3 is TGCGCCAGCAGCTTGACTGCCTGGAACACTGAAGCTTTCTTT.

This chain links TRBV23-1 with TRBJ2-3; 7 nucleotides line up with TRBD2. TRBV23-1 is noted as an ORF with a role that remains uncertain. V gave up 0 bases and J gave up 8 bases; unmatched junction bases: 17. The CDR3 is made up of 18 amino acids. Written as DNA, the CDR3 is TGCGCCAGCAGTCAATCCCCGCTAAGCGGGGTGTCCACGGGTACGCAGTATTTT. This sequence encodes CASSQSPLSGVSTGTQYF.

The chain uses TRBV30 and TRBJ2-7; tentative D call: TRBD2 (6 bases). The CDR3 loop spans 12 amino acids. The germline CDR1 and CDR2 sequences are GTSNPN and SVGIG (reference sequence). The V end was cut by 2 bases, the J end by 9 bases, with 14 bases between. CDR3 protein: CAWSLPLGGQYF. The DNA for the CDR3 is TGTGCCTGGAGTCTCCCCCTGGGGGGGCAGTACTTC.

The chain couples TRBV5-4 to TRBJ1-2; D might be TRBD1 (6 bases). V was clipped by 0 bases and J by 4 bases, with 10 bases between them. Germline lookup yields CDR1 SGHNT and CDR2 YYREEE (reference sequence). This CDR3 spans 14 amino acids. The CDR3 DNA is TGTGCCAGCAGCTTGGGGACAGCCTCCTATGGCTACACCTTC. Its translation is CASSLGTASYGYTF.

This clone has a handful of counts. This chain uses TRBV5-4 with TRBJ2-7; D gene unclear. The V end was cut by 0 bases, the J end by 0 bases, with 4 bases between. This CDR3 spans 13 amino acids. Germline V lookup: CDR1 SGHNT, CDR2 YYREEE (reference sequence). The CDR3 protein is CASSLESSYEQYF. The CDR3 region has the DNA TGTGCCAGCAGCTTGGAGAGCTCCTACGAGCAGTACTTC. Looking up the rest from reference TRBV5-4 and TRBJ2-7 gives the full variable domain: ETGVTQSPTHLIKTRGQQVTLRCSSQSGHNTVSWYQQALGQGPQFIFQYYREEENGRGNFPPRFSGLQFPNYSSELNVNALELDDSALYLCASSLESSYEQYFGPGTRLTVT.

To note about this clone: The junction departs from germline at one end; a sequencing error may be responsible. The CDR3 region has the DNA TGTGCCAGCAGTTCACAGGTGCCTGAGGCTTTCTTT. This gives the protein CASSSQVPEAFF. The chain recombines TRBV12-3 or TRBV12-4 with TRBJ1-1; D might be TRBD1 (5 bases). This CDR3 spans 12 amino acids.

V and J are TRBV5-1 and TRBJ2-7, with 10 bases identical to TRBD1. The CDR3 loop spans 15 amino acids. Germline CDR1 and CDR2: SGHRS and YFSETQ. Losses at the gene ends were 4 bases for V and 4 bases for J; bases not matched to a gene: 8. CDR3 coding DNA: TGCGCCAGCAGCCCATCTCCGGGACAGGGGTACGAGCAGTACTTC. Translation gives CASSPSPGQGYEQYF.

The chain carries TRBV7-9 and TRBJ2-2, with TRBD1 matching 9 bases. Germline CDR1 and CDR2: SEHNR and FQNEAQ (reference sequence). J was trimmed by 3 bases and V by 4 bases; bases with no gene match: 9. The CDR3 totals 17 residues. CDR3 in DNA: TGTGCCAGCAGCTCCTCCCACAGGGGGCTGTACACCGGGGAGCTGTTTTTT. This codes for CASSSSHRGLYTGELFF.

The chain employs TRBV10-2 and TRBJ1-2; no clear D gene. This CDR3 comprises 16 residues. The V end was cut by 0 bases, the J end by 6 bases, with 17 bases between. Germline V lookup: CDR1 WSHSY, CDR2 SAAADI. CDR3 sequence: CASSESIVTVADGYTF. As DNA, the CDR3 is TGCGCCAGCAGTGAGTCTATCGTCACCGTGGCGGATGGCTACACCTTC.

The DNA of the CDR3 is TGTGCCAGCGGAACACGACGGCTAGGAGAGACCCAGTACTTC. Protein sequence: CASGTRRLGETQYF. The chain joins TRBV6-5 to TRBJ2-5; D gene ambiguous. Germline loops: CDR1 MNHEY, CDR2 SVGAGI. The V end lost 8 bases, the J end lost 4 bases, and 17 bases lay between the germline ends. CDR3 length equals 14 residues.

The genes are TRBV10-3 and TRBJ2-1; TRBD1 matches at 9 bases. V lost 4 bases and J lost 2; bases outside the gene matches: 3. This CDR3 has 15 amino acids. Germline-derived CDR1 and CDR2 are ENHRY and SYGVKD. CDR3 nucleotide sequence: TGTGCCATCAGTGGGGGACAGGGACCCTACAATGAGCAGTTCTTC. Its protein product is CAISGGQGPYNEQFF.

The chain uses TRBV11-2 and TRBJ1-5; D possibly corresponds to TRBD1 (5 bases). This CDR3 has 13 amino acids. The germline CDR1 and CDR2 sequences are SGHAT and FQNNGV. The V and J ends lost 1 base and 5 bases respectively, with 6 bases between them. Here the CDR3 reads CASSLGGDQPQHF. As DNA, the CDR3 is TGTGCCAGCAGCTTAGGGGGGGATCAGCCCCAGCATTTT.

The chain combines TRBV6-2 or TRBV6-3 with TRBJ2-7, with a weak D call TRBD1 (6 bases). This CDR3 has 16 residues. Germline V gene sequence: CDR1 MNHEY, CDR2 SVGEGT. With 3 bases removed from V and 5 bases from J, the gap between germline ends came to 20 bases. The CDR3 reads CASSYDFFQGSHEQYF. In nucleotides, the CDR3 is TGTGCCAGCAGTTATGACTTCTTCCAGGGGTCGCACGAGCAGTACTTC.

The gene calls are TRBV19 and TRBJ1-5, with 9 bases identical to TRBD1. Germline CDR1 is LNHDA and CDR2 is SQIVND (reference sequence). This CDR3 comprises 16 residues. V lost 4 bases and J lost 0; bases outside the gene matches: 4. The CDR3 DNA is TGTGCCAGTAGTAGGACAGGGGTTTATAGCAATCAGCCCCAGCATTTT. Translated: CASSRTGVYSNQPQHF.

This clone was detected ten times or more. Additional DNA sequences in this sample encode the identical CDR3. The V gene is TRBV5-1, the J gene TRBJ1-4; D not resolved. CDR3 length: 14 amino acids. V lost 2 bases, J lost 7 bases, and 12 bases lay in between. The germline gives CDR1 SGHRS, CDR2 YFSETQ. The chain's CDR3 is CASSFDSGGEKLFF. DNA of the CDR3: TGCGCCAGCAGCTTCGACTCGGGAGGTGAAAAACTGTTTTTT. Variable domain in full (rest from reference TRBV5-1 and TRBJ1-4): KAGVTQTPRYLIKTRGQQVTLSCSPISGHRSVSWYQQTPGQGLQFLFEYFSETQRNKGNFPGRFSGRQFSNSRSEMNVSTLELGDSALYLCASSFDSGGEKLFFGSGTQLSVL.

The chain is built from TRBV28 and TRBJ1-3; TRBD1 is a possible D gene (6 bases). Trimming took 2 bases from V and 4 from J, leaving 12 bases between them. Germline CDR1 MDHEN, CDR2 SYDVKM. The CDR3 is 15 amino acids. The CDR3, as DNA: TGTGCCAGCAGTTTAAGGGGGGGTACAGGAAACACCATATATTTT. Residues: CASSLRGGTGNTIYF.

The chain has TRBV9 and TRBJ1-2; tentatively, D is TRBD1 (6 bases). Germline V gene data show CDR1 as SGDLS and CDR2 as YYNGEE. The CDR3 has 13 residues. Trimming removed 4 bases from V and 4 bases from J, with 11 bases in between. In nucleotides, the CDR3 is TGTGCCAGCAGCTTTACAGGGACCTATGGCTACACCTTC. It codes for CASSFTGTYGYTF.

The chain has TRBV28 and TRBJ2-7, with TRBD2 matching 8 bases. With V trimmed by 7 bases and J by 4 bases, 9 bases remained unmatched. Germline CDR1 reads MDHEN; CDR2 reads SYDVKM. The CDR3 has 14 residues. CDR3: CASTFSGAPYEQYF. In DNA form, the CDR3 reads TGTGCCAGCACCTTTAGCGGGGCGCCGTACGAGCAGTACTTC.

The chain links TRBV27 to TRBJ2-2; 8 nucleotides align to TRBD1. Germline V CDR1 and CDR2: MNHEY, SMNVEV (reference sequence). The CDR3 has 18 residues. V lost 0 bases and J lost 2; bases outside the gene matches: 8. CDR3 region: CASSLSRTGNYNTGELFF. DNA of the CDR3: TGTGCCAGCAGTTTATCAAGGACAGGGAATTACAACACCGGGGAGCTGTTTTTT.